Listed below are T cell receptor beta chains from one sample, sequenced in a study of blood T cell repertoires in COVID-19. Sequencing was performed with immunoSEQ multiplex PCR; in TCRdb, only in-frame clones are kept and a portion is missing. The sample includes 150,000 to 170,000 clones, roughly nine tenths of them seen just once. The sample was peripheral blood. Receptors originate from a man over 45 with acute or convalescent COVID-19. Each CDR3 is given with its conserved first and last residue. The D gene is left open where the match is weak. Expanded clones get a size class; other rows say once, few or many, or leave the size out.

CDR3: CASSMDGDASIQYF; DNA: TGCGCCAGCAGCATGGACGGAGACGCGAGCATTCAGTACTTC; size: once; D: -; V: TRBV5-1; J: TRBJ2-4
CDR3: CSATTGTGIGEAFF; DNA: TGCAGCGCAACTACCGGGACAGGGATAGGGGAAGCTTTCTTT; size: -; D: TRBD1; V: TRBV29-1; J: TRBJ1-1
CDR3: CASSPWRGAASPPSDYGYTF; DNA: TGTGCCAGCAGTCCCTGGAGGGGTGCAGCAAGCCCCCCGTCGGACTATGGCTACACCTTC; size: -; D: -; V: TRBV28; J: TRBJ1-2
CDR3: CAISEGSHTDSYNSPLHF; DNA: TGTGCCATCAGTGAGGGGTCGCACACTGACAGTTATAATTCACCCCTCCACTTT; size: -; D: -; V: TRBV10-3; J: TRBJ1-6
CDR3: CASSPNSGRGNGEQFF; DNA: TGTGCCAGCTCACCTAATTCCGGGAGGGGCAATGGTGAGCAGTTCTTC; size: -; D: TRBD2; V: TRBV18; J: TRBJ2-1
CDR3: CASSIFPGLAGDLKQYF; DNA: TGTGCCAGCAGTATATTTCCGGGACTAGCGGGGGATTTGAAGCAGTACTTC; size: -; D: TRBD2; V: TRBV27; J: TRBJ2-7
CDR3: CASSLVGASGANVLTF; DNA: TGTGCCAGCAGCTTAGTAGGGGCCTCTGGGGCCAACGTCCTGACTTTC; size: -; D: -; V: TRBV7-9; J: TRBJ2-6
CDR3: CASTGTPIQETQYF; DNA: TGTGCCAGCACCGGGACTCCTATCCAAGAGACCCAGTACTTC; size: -; D: -; V: TRBV10-3; J: TRBJ2-5
CDR3: CATSVTDSTDTQYF; DNA: TGTGCCACCAGTGTGACAGACAGCACAGATACGCAGTATTTT; size: -; D: -; V: TRBV24-1; J: TRBJ2-3
CDR3: CASTGAAYDYGYTF; DNA: TGTGCCAGCACAGGGGCCGCTTATGATTATGGCTACACCTTC; size: -; D: -; V: TRBV7-2; J: TRBJ1-2
CDR3: CASSRAQSTEAFF; DNA: TGTGCCAGCTCGAGGGCCCAGTCTACTGAAGCTTTCTTT; size: -; D: -; V: TRBV18; J: TRBJ1-1
CDR3: CASKVGQLNTEAFF; DNA: TGTGCCAGCAAGGTTGGACAGCTGAACACTGAAGCTTTCTTT; size: -; D: -; V: TRBV2; J: TRBJ1-1
CDR3: CASSPRGNEKLFF; DNA: TGCGCCAGCAGCCCTCGGGGGAATGAAAAACTGTTTTTT; size: -; D: -; V: TRBV5-1; J: TRBJ1-4
CDR3: CASSLGRGEYGGYTF; DNA: TGTGCCAGCAGCTTGGGCAGGGGTGAATATGGTGGCTACACCTTC; size: -; D: -; V: TRBV5-5; J: TRBJ1-2
CDR3: CASSSQLAGGQATQYF; DNA: TGTGCCAGCAGCTCACAACTAGCGGGGGGGCAAGCGACCCAGTACTTC; size: -; D: TRBD2; V: TRBV5-5; J: TRBJ2-5
CDR3: CASSRDRGFSPLHF; DNA: TGTGCCAGCAGTAGGGACAGGGGGTTTTCACCCCTCCACTTT; size: -; D: TRBD1; V: TRBV7-8; J: TRBJ1-6
CDR3: CACSGWAEAFF; DNA: TGTGCCTGTTCAGGGTGGGCTGAAGCTTTCTTT; size: -; D: -; V: TRBV28; J: TRBJ1-1
CDR3: CASSFDRLAGSTDTQYF; DNA: TGTGCCAGCAGCTTCGACCGACTAGCGGGGAGCACAGATACGCAGTATTTT; size: once; D: TRBD2; V: TRBV7-3; J: TRBJ2-3
CDR3: CASSPPPGHRAFSSYNEQFF; DNA: TGTGCCAGCTCACCACCCCCGGGCCACAGGGCCTTTTCCTCCTACAATGAGCAGTTCTTC; size: -; D: -; V: TRBV18; J: TRBJ2-1
CDR3: CASSLGTSGGGFGEQFF; DNA: TGCGCCAGCAGCTTGGGGACTAGCGGGGGCGGCTTCGGTGAGCAGTTCTTC; size: -; D: TRBD2; V: TRBV5-1; J: TRBJ2-1
CDR3: CASRGTGVSNQPQHF; DNA: TGTGCCAGCAGGGGGACAGGGGTTAGCAATCAGCCCCAGCATTTT; size: -; D: TRBD1; V: TRBV6-5; J: TRBJ1-5
CDR3: CASSDNRVVQPQHF; DNA: TGTGCCAGCAGTGACAACAGGGTTGTACAGCCCCAGCATTTT; size: -; D: -; V: TRBV6-4; J: TRBJ1-5
CDR3: CASSARTSGTGELFF; DNA: TGTGCCAGCAGCGCCAGGACTAGCGGGACCGGGGAGCTGTTTTTT; size: -; D: TRBD2; V: TRBV11-3; J: TRBJ2-2
CDR3: CASSSGGGAFYNEQFF; DNA: TGTGCCAGCAGTTCCGGCGGGGGGGCTTTCTACAATGAGCAGTTCTTC; size: -; D: TRBD2; V: TRBV6-2/TRBV6-3; J: TRBJ2-1
CDR3: CASGQGAPETQYF; DNA: TGTGCCAGCGGACAGGGGGCTCCAGAGACCCAGTACTTC; size: -; D: TRBD1; V: TRBV12-3/TRBV12-4; J: TRBJ2-5
CDR3: CASSLLAGAYNEQFF; DNA: TGCGCCAGCAGCTTACTAGCGGGGGCCTACAATGAGCAGTTCTTC; size: -; D: TRBD2; V: TRBV5-1; J: TRBJ2-1
CDR3: CASSLAEKRYF; DNA: TGTGCCAGCAGCTTAGCGGAGAAGAGGTACTTC; size: -; D: -; V: TRBV7-6; J: TRBJ2-7
CDR3: CASSQSGPDRGLSTDTQYF; DNA: TGCGCCAGCAGTCAATCCGGCCCCGACAGGGGCCTTAGCACAGATACGCAGTATTTT; size: -; D: TRBD1; V: TRBV23-1; J: TRBJ2-3